The source of this TCR beta chain is a study of vaccination effects on CD4 cells after COVID-19. Looking at the study overall: Convalescent patient samples, from a couple of individuals, date to 16 days and one week before vaccination. Whole-study findings and limits: Small numbers of convalescent patients limited the study. It also lacked early post-infection timepoints. New vaccine-induced clones made up most post-vaccine spike-reactive clones in convalescents.

Worth noting for this clone: Antigen: not known. A junction end diverges from the germline sequence, so it may reflect a read error.

TCRdb keeps only in-frame clones here, not all; method: immunoSEQ multiplex PCR. The sample shows some 35,000 clones, approximately 78% of them seen only once. With the ViraFEST assay, the study expanded antigen-specific CD4+ T cells using viral peptide pools, then sequenced them. Following an approximately 9-day culture, CD4+ T cells were purified. A positive SARS-CoV-2 PCR test fell between March and December 2020. In culture with around 9.1 IU/ml IL-2 and approximately 9.1 ug/ml peptides, PBMC were grown at around 1.8 million per well. This CDR3 has 13 amino acids. Germline V CDR1 and CDR2: SGHAT, FQNNGV.

The sequenced sample was CD4+ T cells from PBMCs cultured with HCoV-NL63 spike peptides, obtained before COVID-19 vaccination. The V and J genes are TRBV11-2 and TRBJ2-1; no definite D call. This TCR came from a human donor who had a prior SARS-CoV-2 infection. CDR3 DNA: TGTGCCAGCAGCCTAGAGGTCTGGAATGAGCAGTTCTTC. Translating it yields CASSLEVWNEQFF. The whole variable domain, remainder taken from reference TRBV11-2 and TRBJ2-1, is EAGVAQSPRYKIIEKRQSVAFWCNPISGHATLYWYQQILGQGPKLLIQFQNNGVVDDSQLPKDRFSAERLKGVDSTLKIQPAKLEDSAVYLCASSLEVWNEQFFGPGTRLTVL.